A single sample gave rise to the 23 T cell receptor beta chains below, sequenced in a study of blood T cell repertoires in COVID-19. Assay: immunoSEQ multiplex PCR; the TCRdb copy retains only in-frame clones and omits some. The table records roughly 92,000 clones, more than 75% of them present only once. The sample comprised peripheral blood. The origin of the receptors is a man aged 45-65 years with acute or convalescent COVID-19.

Concerning this clone itself: Other DNA sequences from this sample encode an identical CDR3 as well. This rearrangement joins TRBV19 to TRBJ1-5, with 7 bases aligning to TRBD1. The V gene's germline CDR1 is LNHDA and CDR2 SQIVND (reference sequence). Germline trimming cut 4 bases from V and 1 base from J; bases unmatched to any gene: 10. CDR3 size: 17 residues. The CDR3, as DNA: TGTGCCAGTAGTACCTCCTCGACAGGGAGGAGCAATCAGCCCCAGCATTTT. It yields the protein CASSTSSTGRSNQPQHF.

V and J are TRBV5-6 and TRBJ2-7; D is perhaps TRBD2 (6 bases). Germline V gene lookup returns CDR1 SGHDT and CDR2 YYEEEE. CDR3 size: 14 residues. V lost 1 base, J lost 2 bases, and 10 bases lay in between. In DNA form, the CDR3 reads TGTGCCAGCAGCTTGCGGGGGTTTACCTACGAGCAGTACTTC. Its protein product is CASSLRGFTYEQYF.

The chain recombines TRBV6-6 with TRBJ2-2; 9 bases line up with TRBD2. Unmatched junction bases numbered 4, after V lost 6 bases and J lost 2 bases. Germline CDR1 MNHNY, CDR2 SVGAGI (reference sequence). CDR3 length: 15 amino acids. CDR3 DNA sequence: TGTGCCAGCAGCCTACTAGCGGGTAACACCGGGGAGCTGTTTTTT. Amino acid sequence: CASSLLAGNTGELFF.

There are a few counts of this clone. The chain carries TRBV20-1 and TRBJ2-7, with a possible D match to TRBD2 (6 bases). The CDR3 is 10 residues long. V lost 7 bases to trimming and J lost 3 bases, with 7 bases between them. Germline lookup yields CDR1 DFQATT and CDR2 SNEGSKA (reference sequence). Here the CDR3 reads CSGDFYEQYF. The CDR3 DNA sequence: TGCAGTGGGGACTTCTACGAGCAGTACTTC.

In this sample, this clone turned up a few times. In the same sample, other DNA sequences code for this CDR3. The V and J genes are TRBV6-1 and TRBJ2-7, with a tentative D call TRBD1 (6 bases). Germline loops: CDR1 MNHNS, CDR2 SASEGT. The V and J ends lost 3 bases and 3 bases respectively, with 6 bases between them. The CDR3 is 12 amino acids. The CDR3 nucleotides read TGTGCCAGCAGTGACAGGGGCTACGAGCAGTACTTC. It specifies CASSDRGYEQYF.

V gene TRBV29-1 combines with J gene TRBJ1-2; TRBD1 matches 7 bases. Germline-derived CDR1 and CDR2 are SQVTM and ANQGSEA. Losses at the gene ends were 1 base for V and 4 bases for J; bases not matched to a gene: 12. This CDR3 region has 16 residues. Written as DNA, the CDR3 is TGCAGCGTTGAAGTATACCAGACAGGGAGTCGCTATGGCTACACCTTC. It codes for CSVEVYQTGSRYGYTF.

By frequency in the sample, this clone is medium-sized (0.01 to 0.1%). V and J are TRBV9 and TRBJ2-2, with D perhaps matching TRBD2 (5 bases). Germline loops: CDR1 SGDLS, CDR2 YYNGEE. V lost 5 bases to trimming and J lost 6 bases, with 20 bases between them. There are 16 residues in the CDR3. The DNA for the CDR3 is TGTGCCAGCAGAGCAAAGAATTCTGGGAGTGCCGGGGAGCTGTTTTTT. It encodes CASRAKNSGSAGELFF.

The gene calls are TRBV11-3 and TRBJ2-1; perhaps TRBD2 as D (6 bases). Germline V gene sequence: CDR1 SGHNT, CDR2 YENEEA. The CDR3 consists of 14 residues. V was pared by 1 base and J by 6 bases, with 10 bases between. CDR3 residues: CASSLVSGANEQFF. CDR3 nucleotide sequence: TGTGCCAGCAGCTTAGTTTCGGGAGCCAATGAGCAGTTCTTC.

The table lists this clone with a few counts. The V gene is TRBV4-1, the J gene TRBJ1-2; D gene uncertain. Germline CDR1 reads MGHRA; CDR2 reads YSYEKL. With 5 bases removed from V and 6 bases from J, the gap between germline ends came to 22 bases. This CDR3 region has 16 residues. The CDR3 sequence is CASSESLDGRLNGYTF. The CDR3 nucleotides are TGCGCCAGCAGCGAATCCCTCGATGGGAGGTTGAATGGCTACACCTTC.

The chain combines TRBV6-5 with TRBJ2-2, with 7 nucleotides matching TRBD1. The germline V gene has CDR1 MNHEY and CDR2 SVGAGI. The CDR3 spans 15 residues. With V trimmed by 4 bases and J by 3 bases, 5 bases remained unmatched. The chain's CDR3 is CASSFRDSHTGELFF. The CDR3 DNA sequence: TGTGCCAGCAGTTTCCGGGACAGCCACACCGGGGAGCTGTTTTTT.

The chain joins TRBV7-9 to TRBJ2-7; TRBD2 might be the D (6 bases). Germline loops: CDR1 SEHNR, CDR2 FQNEAQ (reference sequence). The germline V and J ends were trimmed by 5 bases and 0 bases, with 14 bases remaining between them. There are 15 residues in the CDR3. The CDR3 DNA is TGTGCCAGCAGCCCCGGAGGGCGCAGCTCCTACGAGCAGTACTTC. Residues: CASSPGGRSSYEQYF.

This clone was counted only a few times. The rearrangement joins TRBV27 to TRBJ2-7, with TRBD1 identical over 8 bases. J was trimmed by 3 bases and V by 4 bases; bases with no gene match: 5. Germline-derived CDR1 and CDR2 are MNHEY and SMNVEV (reference sequence). The CDR3 consists of 14 residues. The CDR3 protein is CASSWTGLDYEQYF. For the CDR3, the DNA is TGTGCCAGCAGTTGGACAGGGTTGGACTACGAGCAGTACTTC.

In nucleotides, the CDR3 is TGTGCCAGCAGTTACTCGAATCGGGGCGAGCAGTACTTC. Translation gives CASSYSNRGEQYF. The rearrangement links TRBV6-6 to TRBJ2-7; tentatively, D is TRBD2 (5 bases). Looked up from germline, CDR1 is MNHNY and CDR2 is SVGAGI (reference sequence). The CDR3 is 13 residues long. Trimming cost V 0 bases and J 6 bases, with 9 bases left between them.

The CDR3 loop reads CASSFDRGPYEQYF. The CDR3 DNA sequence: TGTGCCAGCAGTTTCGACAGGGGGCCCTACGAGCAGTACTTC. The chain recombines TRBV27 with TRBJ2-7; TRBD1 matches 10 bases. Germline lookup yields CDR1 MNHEY and CDR2 SMNVEV (reference sequence). Trimming took 3 bases from V and 2 from J; bases not matched to a gene: 1. This CDR3 has 14 residues.

The CDR3 DNA reads as TGTGCCAGCTCACAGCGGGAGGGCTCCTATAATTCACCCCTCCACTTT. Protein sequence: CASSQREGSYNSPLHF. The V call is TRBV18, the J call TRBJ1-6; D gene ambiguous. Deletions cut 4 bases from V and 0 bases from J, with 10 bases between. The germline V gene encodes CDR1 KGHSH and CDR2 LQKENI. This CDR3 has 16 residues.

This clone has more than one count but fewer than ten. The rearrangement uses TRBV19 and TRBJ1-5; TRBD1 aligns across 7 bases. The J segment lost 10 bases and the V segment lost 0 bases, leaving 3 bases of the junction unmatched. Per the germline V gene, CDR1 is LNHDA and CDR2 is SQIVND (reference sequence). The CDR3 contains 13 residues. The CDR3 here is CASSIDQGGPQHF. CDR3 DNA sequence: TGTGCCAGTAGTATAGATCAGGGGGGACCCCAGCATTTT.

The gene calls are TRBV5-1 and TRBJ2-3, with D maybe TRBD1 (5 bases). The CDR3 spans 14 residues. V gave up 5 bases and J gave up 4 bases, with 14 bases separating them. From germline, CDR1 is SGHRS and CDR2 YFSETQ. The CDR3: CASRGQGFADTQYF. As DNA, the CDR3 is TGCGCCAGCAGAGGCCAGGGTTTTGCAGATACGCAGTATTTT.

The J gene is TRBJ1-2, the V gene TRBV5-1, with D uncertain. CDR1 and CDR2 from the germline V gene are SGHRS and YFSETQ. The CDR3 extends over 15 amino acids. Trimming removed 0 bases at V and 8 bases at J, with 17 bases between. CDR3 DNA sequence: TGCGCCAGCAGCTTGGACCTGGGCGGGGAGAAAGGCTACACCTTC. It encodes CASSLDLGGEKGYTF.

The CDR3 nucleotides read TGTGCCAGCAGATGGCAGGATAATGAAAAACTGTTTTTT. Its protein is CASRWQDNEKLFF. The chain has TRBV6-5 and TRBJ1-4; no reliable D call. Germline assignment: CDR1 MNHEY and CDR2 SVGAGI. The length of the CDR3 is 13 residues. V lost 6 bases, J lost 4 bases, and 9 bases lay in between.

V is TRBV7-9 and J is TRBJ2-5, with D maybe TRBD2 (5 bases). V lost 6 bases, J lost 1 base, and 15 bases lay in between. CDR3 size: 15 residues. Germline V CDR1 and CDR2: SEHNR, FQNEAQ (reference sequence). The CDR3 region is CASSLAAGAQETQYF. CDR3 nucleotides: TGTGCCAGCAGTTTGGCGGCGGGCGCCCAAGAGACCCAGTACTTC.

The rearrangement joins TRBV5-1 to TRBJ2-5, with D tentatively TRBD1 (6 bases). Germline CDR1 reads SGHRS; CDR2 reads YFSETQ. The CDR3 totals 14 residues. V was clipped by 0 bases and J by 2 bases, with 8 bases between them. In nucleotides, the CDR3 is TGCGCCAGCAGCTTGGGGACAGCTCAAGAGACCCAGTACTTC. Its translation is CASSLGTAQETQYF.

The V gene is TRBV3-1 (or the pseudogene TRBV3-2), the J gene TRBJ2-5, with a weak D call TRBD1 (6 bases). The germline gives CDR1 LGHDT, CDR2 YNNKEL (reference sequence). This CDR3 is built from 17 residues. With 2 bases removed from V and 1 base from J, the gap between germline ends came to 17 bases. CDR3: CASSQPPRGTRQETQYF. The CDR3 DNA reads TGTGCCAGCAGCCAACCCCCGAGGGGGACACGCCAAGAGACCCAGTACTTC.

The rearrangement uses TRBV6-6 and TRBJ2-7; no reliable D call. The CDR3 is 14 amino acids. Looked up from germline, CDR1 is MNHNY and CDR2 is SVGAGI (reference sequence). V lost 2 bases, J lost 2 bases, and 10 bases lay in between. CDR3 DNA sequence: TGTGCCAGCAGTTACGTATTATTCCCCTACGAGCAGTACTTC. Protein sequence: CASSYVLFPYEQYF.